A selection of T cell receptor beta chains follows, all from one sample in a study of blood T cells in healthy people across ages. Via MiXCR, TCRdb re-called the 5' RACE reads, giving one row per CDR3 protein. The profile covers 450,000 to 600,000 distinct CDR3 sequences, with about 29% appearing a single time and 3.6% taken by the ten largest. The sample was also reused in another study, on T cells of mothers and their children.

Sequences were obtained from blood. The receptor source for this set is a boy between 2 and 15 years old in good health. The conserved cysteine and the conserved F or W are not part of the CDR3 here. A D gene is named only where the DNA matches it firmly.

d_call: TRBD1; cdr3_length: 10; v_call: TRBV29-1; cdr3_aa: SVEQGAYEQY
d_call: NA; cdr3_length: 10; v_call: TRBV24-1; cdr3_aa: ATSHTGYEQF
d_call: TRBD2; cdr3_length: 14; v_call: TRBV29-1; cdr3_aa: SGPILIAGGSYEQY
d_call: TRBD2; cdr3_length: 15; v_call: TRBV27; cdr3_aa: ASSPPAQREGNNEQF
d_call: NA; cdr3_length: 12; v_call: TRBV6-2/TRBV6-3; cdr3_aa: ASNRRATYNEQF
d_call: TRBD2; cdr3_length: 12; v_call: TRBV25-1; cdr3_aa: ASRTSGGQETQY
d_call: NA; cdr3_length: 9; v_call: TRBV6-5; cdr3_aa: ASRLGEKLF
d_call: TRBD1; cdr3_length: 11; v_call: TRBV20-1; cdr3_aa: SARTDRGTEAF
d_call: NA; cdr3_length: 11; v_call: TRBV6-5; cdr3_aa: ASSYSGSTEAF
d_call: NA; cdr3_length: 13; v_call: TRBV5-1; cdr3_aa: AINPSGVGNTEAF
d_call: NA; cdr3_length: 9; v_call: TRBV29-1; cdr3_aa: SVQGGAEAF
d_call: TRBD1; cdr3_length: 13; v_call: TRBV7-3; cdr3_aa: ASSPTPDRGYEAF
d_call: NA; cdr3_length: 13; v_call: TRBV5-1; cdr3_aa: ASSSTSRVQETQY
d_call: TRBD2; cdr3_length: 9; v_call: TRBV20-1; cdr3_aa: SARGAGGQF
d_call: NA; cdr3_length: 12; v_call: TRBV18; cdr3_aa: ASSRERAGNEQF
d_call: NA; cdr3_length: 13; v_call: TRBV19; cdr3_aa: ASSQTRLGPNEQF
d_call: NA; cdr3_length: 14; v_call: TRBV2; cdr3_aa: ASSERAPAGLNEQF
d_call: TRBD1; cdr3_length: 16; v_call: TRBV9; cdr3_aa: ASSVGGTGSSGANVLT
d_call: NA; cdr3_length: 12; v_call: TRBV2; cdr3_aa: ASVQDLAKNIQY
d_call: TRBD1; cdr3_length: 15; v_call: TRBV11-2; cdr3_aa: ASSLGGTGGYQETQY
d_call: NA; cdr3_length: 12; v_call: TRBV7-9; cdr3_aa: ASSLEVGVTEAF
d_call: NA; cdr3_length: 15; v_call: TRBV20-1; cdr3_aa: SASTTGGNSGNYGYT
d_call: TRBD2; cdr3_length: 12; v_call: TRBV20-1; cdr3_aa: SAVLTSGEGTQY
d_call: NA; cdr3_length: 13; v_call: TRBV4-1; cdr3_aa: ASSQDFVPNYGYT
d_call: TRBD2; cdr3_length: 17; v_call: TRBV7-3; cdr3_aa: ASSPLGGRDFSGANALT
d_call: TRBD1; cdr3_length: 15; v_call: TRBV12-3/TRBV12-4; cdr3_aa: APQALPDRERRSGYT
d_call: NA; cdr3_length: 14; v_call: TRBV7-9; cdr3_aa: ASSLAHGTISGELF
d_call: NA; cdr3_length: 11; v_call: TRBV2; cdr3_aa: ASKARAGYTQY
d_call: NA; cdr3_length: 12; v_call: TRBV6-6; cdr3_aa: ASRVREENYEQY
d_call: TRBD2; cdr3_length: 17; v_call: TRBV2; cdr3_aa: ASRLSLAGGPSVSYEQY
d_call: NA; cdr3_length: 12; v_call: TRBV20-1; cdr3_aa: SARAGFSPGEQF
d_call: TRBD2; cdr3_length: 14; v_call: TRBV27; cdr3_aa: ASSPGTSGYSYEQY
d_call: NA; cdr3_length: 12; v_call: TRBV6-2/TRBV6-3; cdr3_aa: ASSVDPWRNTIY
d_call: TRBD2; cdr3_length: 13; v_call: TRBV12-3/TRBV12-4; cdr3_aa: ASSFRLAGAHEQY
d_call: TRBD2; cdr3_length: 15; v_call: TRBV27; cdr3_aa: ASSSLKRLAGDYEQY
d_call: NA; cdr3_length: 12; v_call: TRBV5-4; cdr3_aa: ASSYFATNEKLF
d_call: TRBD1; cdr3_length: 13; v_call: TRBV14; cdr3_aa: ASSQDPGQGYEQY